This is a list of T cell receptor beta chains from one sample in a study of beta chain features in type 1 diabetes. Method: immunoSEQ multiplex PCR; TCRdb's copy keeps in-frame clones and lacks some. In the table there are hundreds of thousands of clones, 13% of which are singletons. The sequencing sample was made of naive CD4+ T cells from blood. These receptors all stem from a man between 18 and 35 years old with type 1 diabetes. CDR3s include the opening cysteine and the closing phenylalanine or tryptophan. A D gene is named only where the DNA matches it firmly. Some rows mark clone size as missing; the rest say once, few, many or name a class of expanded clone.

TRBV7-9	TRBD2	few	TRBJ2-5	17	TGTGCCAGCAGCACCCGACTAGCGGGGGGGCCTGCGGAGACCCAGTACTTC	CASSTRLAGGPAETQYF
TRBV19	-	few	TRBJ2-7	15	TGTGCCAGTAGTATAGTACAGCATGCCTCCTACGAGCAGTACTTC	CASSIVQHASYEQYF
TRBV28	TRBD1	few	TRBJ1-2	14	TGTGCCAGCAGTTCGGGGACAGGGAACTATGGCTACACCTTC	CASSSGTGNYGYTF
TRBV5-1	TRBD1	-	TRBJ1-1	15	TGCGCCAGCAGCTTGGTGGCAGGGGGAACAACTGAAGCTTTCTTT	CASSLVAGGTTEAFF
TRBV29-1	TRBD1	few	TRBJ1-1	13	TGCAGCGTTAAAGGGGGCCGGAACACTGAAGCTTTCTTT	CSVKGGRNTEAFF
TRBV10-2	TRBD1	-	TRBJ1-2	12	TGCGCCAGCAGTGAACAGGGGGATGGCTACACCTTC	CASSEQGDGYTF
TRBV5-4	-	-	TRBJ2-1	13	TGTGCCAGCAGCTTGTTGGGTGGGGATGAGCAGTTCTTC	CASSLLGGDEQFF
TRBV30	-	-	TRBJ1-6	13	TGTGCCTGGAGTGTACTGGGGGATTCACCCCTCCACTTT	CAWSVLGDSPLHF
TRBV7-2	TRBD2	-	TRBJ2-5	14	TGTGCCAGCAGCTCAAACAGCGGGGGAGAGACCCAGTACTTC	CASSSNSGGETQYF
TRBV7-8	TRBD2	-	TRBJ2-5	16	TGTGCCAGCAGCGGGCGGGGGTCCGGCTTGGGAGAGACCCAGTACTTC	CASSGRGSGLGETQYF
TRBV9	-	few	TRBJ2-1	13	TGTGCCAGCAGCGTAGCGTTGGCGAATGAGCAGTTCTTC	CASSVALANEQFF
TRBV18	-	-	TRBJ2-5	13	TGTGCCAGCTCACCCATCCGTGGGGAGACCCAGTACTTC	CASSPIRGETQYF
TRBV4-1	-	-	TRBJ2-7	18	TGCGCCAGCAGCTCCCCGAACGGTCCTAGCGCTACCACCTACGAGCAGTACTTC	CASSSPNGPSATTYEQYF
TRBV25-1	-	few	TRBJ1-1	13	TGTGCCAGCAGTAAGACAGAGAACACTGAAGCTTTCTTT	CASSKTENTEAFF
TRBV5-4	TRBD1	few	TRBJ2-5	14	TGTGCCAGCAGGCCGGGGACAGTCGGGGAGACCCAGTACTTC	CASRPGTVGETQYF
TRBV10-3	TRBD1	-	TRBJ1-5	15	TGTGCCATCAGTGAGGACAGGGGGTGGGATCAGCCCCAGCATTTT	CAISEDRGWDQPQHF
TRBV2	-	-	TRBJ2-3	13	TGTGCCAGCAGTGGGGGTCCCACAGATACGCAGTATTTT	CASSGGPTDTQYF
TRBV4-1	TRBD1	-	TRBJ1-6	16	TGCGCCAGCAGCCAGGGCGCACAGGGGAATCTTTCACCCCTCCACTTT	CASSQGAQGNLSPLHF
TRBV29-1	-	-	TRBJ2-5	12	TGCAGCGTTGAAGATAACCCAGAGACCCAGTACTTC	CSVEDNPETQYF
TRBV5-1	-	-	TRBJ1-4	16	TGCGCCAGCAGCTTGGCCTCACCTGCAACTAATGAAAAACTGTTTTTT	CASSLASPATNEKLFF
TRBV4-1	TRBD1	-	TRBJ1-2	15	TGCGCCAGCAGCCAAGAGACAGGGGTGAACTATGGCTACACCTTC	CASSQETGVNYGYTF
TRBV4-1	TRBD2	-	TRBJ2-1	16	TGCGCCAGCAGCCAAGGGGGGGGAATGACCTACAATGAGCAGTTCTTC	CASSQGGGMTYNEQFF
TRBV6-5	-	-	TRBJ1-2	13	TGTGCCAGCAGGGAAAGTGGGCCCTATGGCTACACCTTC	CASRESGPYGYTF
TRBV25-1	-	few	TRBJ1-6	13	TGTGCCAGCTCCCCGGCGTATAATTCACCCCTCCACTTT	CASSPAYNSPLHF
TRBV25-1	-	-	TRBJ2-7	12	TGTGCTAGCAGTGAAGGGGTGGGTGAGCAGTACTTC	CASSEGVGEQYF
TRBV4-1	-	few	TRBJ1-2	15	TGCGCCAGCAGCCAAGAACCCAGCTTTGGCTATGGCTACACCTTC	CASSQEPSFGYGYTF
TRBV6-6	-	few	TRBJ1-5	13	TGTGCCAGCAGTTACTCGATTGGTCAGCCCCAGCATTTT	CASSYSIGQPQHF
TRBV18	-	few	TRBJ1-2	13	TGTGCCAGCTCACAGGGTTCATCTGGTGGCTACACCTTC	CASSQGSSGGYTF
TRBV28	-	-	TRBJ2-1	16	TGTGCCAGCAGTTCGCCGATGGGGGCTACATACAATGAGCAGTTCTTC	CASSSPMGATYNEQFF
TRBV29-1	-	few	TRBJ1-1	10	TGCAGCGTTTCTAACCTCGGGGCTTTCTTT	CSVSNLGAFF
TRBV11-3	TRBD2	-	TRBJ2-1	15	TGTGCCAGCAGCTTACTAGCGGGGGATTACAATGAGCAGTTCTTC	CASSLLAGDYNEQFF
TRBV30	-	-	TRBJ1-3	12	TGTGCCTGGAGTGCGGCTGGAAACACCATATATTTT	CAWSAAGNTIYF
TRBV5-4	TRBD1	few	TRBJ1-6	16	TGTGCCAGCAGCCGGGAGTCAGGGGGAGATAATTCACCCCTCCACTTT	CASSRESGGDNSPLHF
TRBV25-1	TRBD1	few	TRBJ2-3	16	TGTGCCAGCTCTGAACCGGGACAGGGGGCCACAGATACGCAGTATTTT	CASSEPGQGATDTQYF
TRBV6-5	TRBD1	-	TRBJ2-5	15	TGTGCCAGCAGCCTGACAGGGACCGGGTTCGAGACCCAGTACTTC	CASSLTGTGFETQYF
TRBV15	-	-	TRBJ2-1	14	TGTGCCACCAGCAGAGGAGGGGCCGGGAATGAGCAGTTCTTC	CATSRGGAGNEQFF
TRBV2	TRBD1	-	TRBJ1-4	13	TGTGCCAGCAATACAGGGGTGGACGAAAAACTGTTTTTT	CASNTGVDEKLFF
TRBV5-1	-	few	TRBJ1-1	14	TGCGCCAGCAGCTCCCTCGTGGTAAACACTGAAGCTTTCTTT	CASSSLVVNTEAFF
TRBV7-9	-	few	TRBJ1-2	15	TGTGCCAGCCCATACCTCACTACTACCGCCGGGGGCTACACCTTC	CASPYLTTTAGGYTF
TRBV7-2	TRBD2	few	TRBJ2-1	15	TGTGCCAGCAGCTTATCGGGACTAGCGGGGTTTGAGCAGTTCTTC	CASSLSGLAGFEQFF
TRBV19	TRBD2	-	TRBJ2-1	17	TGTGCCAGTAGTATAGACCCCCGGGGGGGCCCTGGCAATGAGCAGTTCTTC	CASSIDPRGGPGNEQFF
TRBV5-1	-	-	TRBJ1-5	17	TGCGCCAGCAGCTTGGGGGGTAACGAAATCAGCAATCAGCCCCAGCATTTT	CASSLGGNEISNQPQHF
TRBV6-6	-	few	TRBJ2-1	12	TGTGCCAGTGGGGGGCGCAGAAATGAGCAGTTCTTC	CASGGRRNEQFF
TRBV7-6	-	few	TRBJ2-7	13	TGTGCCAGCAGTCCGCGACTACCCGGCGAGCAGTACTTC	CASSPRLPGEQYF
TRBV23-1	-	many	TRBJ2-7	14	TGCGCCAGCAGTCGAACAGGCGTGAGATACGAGCAGTACTTC	CASSRTGVRYEQYF
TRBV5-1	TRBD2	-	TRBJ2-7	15	TGCGCCAGCAGCTTGTCCCGGGGGGAGACCTACGAGCAGTACTTC	CASSLSRGETYEQYF
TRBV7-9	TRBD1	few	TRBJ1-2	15	TGTGCCAGCAGCTCCCGGGACAGGGAGAACTATGGCTACACCTTC	CASSSRDRENYGYTF
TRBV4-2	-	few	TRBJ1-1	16	TGTGCCAGCAGCCAGTGGAGCTCAGGGCCTATCACTGAAGCTTTCTTT	CASSQWSSGPITEAFF